One sample yielded the 17 T cell receptor beta chains listed below, sequenced in a study of tissue T cells after allogeneic stem cell transplantation. The time point denotes: mouse harvest day 14 after allogeneic transplant. Tail vein injection delivered 10^7 T-cell-depleted bone marrow cells and 10^6 splenic CD5+ T cells. Sequenced by immunoSEQ multiplex PCR; TCRdb stores in-frame clones only, minus some. The sample includes thousands of clones, around 45% seen only once; the top ten take 28%. Material: gut tissue. Receptors originate from a female BALB/c mouse given C57BL/6 T cells with graft-versus-host disease after an allogeneic hematopoietic cell transplant.

Turning to this clone: The gene symbols are mouse symbols. The sequence runs out 1 residue before the end of the CDR3; the remainder is reconstructed from the germline J gene. V is TRBV23 and J is TRBJ2-7; TRBD1 is taken as the D call from the table, unchecked against the DNA. Germline V CDR1 and CDR2: KGHTA, FQNQQP. The CDR3 contains 13 residues. CDR3 DNA (partial): TGCTCCAGCAGTCAATCGGCAGGGTATGAACAGTAC. As protein: CSSSQSAGYEQY. The whole CDR3 reads CSSSQSAGYEQYF.

Regarding this clone: All gene names here are mouse names. The read is 1 residue too short to cover the CDR3 end, so that end is filled in from the germline J gene. V usage is TRBV5 and J usage is TRBJ2-7; TRBD2 aligns across 10 bases. Germline CDR1 is LGHNA and CDR2 is YNLKQL (reference sequence). The CDR3 length is 15 residues. Germline trimming cut 4 bases from V and 3 bases from J; bases unmatched to any gene: 6. The CDR3 sequence is CASSPPGTGVYEQYF. The sequenced CDR3 bases are TGTGCCAGCAGCCCCCCCGGGACTGGGGTCTATGAACAGTAC.

Remarks on this clone: Genes and germline come from the mouse. The read terminates 1 residue before the CDR3 end, so the remaining end is supplied by the germline J gene. This chain joins TRBV3 and TRBJ2-7; 7 bases match TRBD1. Germline V gene lookup returns CDR1 SNHLY and CDR2 FYNGKV (reference sequence). Trimming cost V 5 bases and J 5 bases; bases outside gene matches: 3. This CDR3 is built from 12 residues. The CDR3 region is CASSIQGNEQYF. Incomplete CDR3 DNA: TGTGCCAGCAGCATACAGGGGAATGAACAGTAC.

Only a few counts were recorded for this clone. The gene symbols are mouse symbols. Read sequence stops 1 residue before the CDR3 end, and the germline J gene provides the missing end. The chain joins TRBV26 to TRBJ2-7; TRBD2 matches at 7 bases. After removal of 5 bases from V and 7 bases from J, the junction contained 5 bases not matched to a gene. The CDR3 consists of 12 residues. Germline values: CDR1 KGHPV, CDR2 FQNQEV (reference sequence). The CDR3 DNA, read in part, is TGTGCCAGCAGTGTGGGGGGAAGGGAACAGTAC. This codes for CASSVGGREQY. From start to end, the CDR3 is CASSVGGREQYF.

By share of the sample, this clone is large. Gene labels here are mouse ones. Read sequence stops 1 residue before the CDR3 end, and the germline J gene provides the missing end. The chain recombines TRBV17 with TRBJ2-4, with 10 bases aligning to TRBD2. The CDR3 has 16 amino acids. Germline CDR1 is MNHDT and CDR2 is YYDKIL. After removal of 4 bases from V and 0 bases from J, the junction contained 4 bases not matched to a gene. The covered CDR3 bases are TGTGCTAGCAGTACGGGACTGGGGTCTAGTCAAAACACCTTGTAC. It is translated as CASSTGLGSSQNTLY. The entire CDR3 sequence reads CASSTGLGSSQNTLYF.

Of note for this clone: The genes are named according to mouse. The CDR3 end lies 1 residue beyond the end of the read and is filled in from the germline J gene. The V call is TRBV26, the J call TRBJ1-2; TRBD1 matches at 9 bases. Trimming removed 6 bases from V and 3 bases from J; junction bases left unmatched: 5. Looked up from germline, CDR1 is KGHPV and CDR2 is FQNQEV (reference sequence). The CDR3 is 14 amino acids. CDR3 DNA, as far as it was read: TGTGCCAGCAGGAGGGGGACAGGGCACTCCGACTACACC. This gives the protein CASRRGTGHSDYT. The CDR3 in its entirety is CASRRGTGHSDYTF. Full variable domain (remainder filled in from reference TRBV26 and TRBJ1-2): NSKVIQTPRYLVKGQGQKAKMRCIPEKGHPVVFWYQQNKNNEFKFLINFQNQEVLQQIDMTEKRFSAECPSNSPCSLEIQSSEAGDSALYLCASRRGTGHSDYTFGSGTRLLVI.

In the case of this clone: Mouse gene names apply. The DNA ends 1 residue before the CDR3 does, and the rest of the CDR3 is filled in from the germline J gene. The chain couples TRBV29 to TRBJ2-1, with D maybe TRBD1 (6 bases). The CDR3 loop spans 13 amino acids. Trimming removed 4 bases from V and 4 bases from J, with 8 bases in between. CDR1 MSHET and CDR2 SYDVDS come from the germline V gene. CDR3 bases read: TGTGCTAGCAGTTCGGGACAATATGCTGAGCAGTTC. This gives the protein CASSSGQYAEQF. The full CDR3 reads CASSSGQYAEQFF.

As regards this clone: Gene names and germline match the mouse. The CDR3 end is not reached by the read, which stops 1 residue before it; the germline J gene fills it in. Distinct nucleotide sequences in the sample also encode this CDR3. J is TRBJ2-5 and V is TRBV12-2, with TRBD2 matching 8 bases. This CDR3 has 15 amino acids. Germline V gene lookup returns CDR1 SGHLS and CDR2 HYDKME. V dropped 4 bases and J dropped 0; count of bases not matched to a gene: 5. The CDR3 DNA, read in part, is TGTGCCAGCTCCCCTGACTGGGGTAACCAAGACACCCAGTAC. This gives the protein CASSPDWGNQDTQY. The full CDR3 sequence reads CASSPDWGNQDTQYF.

Regarding this clone: The gene symbols are mouse symbols. The CDR3 protein is CASSDRGGEQYF. CDR3 DNA (partial): TGTGCCAGCAGTGACAGGGGAGGGGAACAGTAC. This sequence joins TRBV13-3 and TRBJ2-7; the D gene is possibly TRBD1 (6 bases). The read terminates 1 residue before the CDR3 end, so the remaining end is supplied by the germline J gene. Per germline, CDR1 NNHDY and CDR2 SYVADS. The CDR3 totals 12 residues. The V end was cut by 2 bases, the J end by 7 bases, with 10 bases between.

Points on this clone: Mouse gene names and germline throughout. The CDR3 goes on 1 residue after the read ends, and that part is filled in from the germline J gene. This chain joins TRBV12-2 and TRBJ2-1; D is unclear. Trimming removed 1 base from V and 7 bases from J, with 7 bases in between. CDR3 length equals 12 residues. The germline V gene encodes CDR1 SGHLS and CDR2 HYDKME. The sequenced CDR3 bases are TGTGCCAGCTCTCTGGGTGGGGCTGAGCAGTTC. It translates to CASSLGGAEQF. The CDR3 in its entirety is CASSLGGAEQFF.

With respect to this clone: Genes and germline come from the mouse. From the germline J gene comes the end of the CDR3, since the read stops 1 residue before it. The V call is TRBV1, the J call TRBJ1-5, with 11 bases identical to TRBD1. The CDR3 runs to 16 residues. The V gene end was trimmed by 2 bases and the J gene end by 1 base; junction bases not matched to a gene: 1. Germline-derived CDR1 and CDR2 are NSQYPW and LRSPGD (reference sequence). The CDR3 bases that were read are TGCACCTGCAGTGCAAGGGACAGGGGGAACAACCAGGCTCCGCTT. Encoded protein: CTCSARDRGNNQAPL. The CDR3 reads in full as CTCSARDRGNNQAPLF.

A note on this clone: Mouse germline and gene names are used. The read comes to an end 1 residue before the CDR3 does, leaving the germline J gene to fill in the end. The J gene is TRBJ1-1, the V gene TRBV15, with D tentatively TRBD1 (6 bases). Trimming left V 0 bases short and J 4 bases short, with 9 bases between. CDR1 and CDR2 (germline): SGHND, FRSKSL. This CDR3 is built from 14 residues. The CDR3 sequence: CASSLAGQITEVFF. CDR3 bases read: TGTGCCAGCAGTTTAGCGGGACAAATCACAGAAGTCTTC.

Concerning this clone: The listed genes are named as in mouse. The CDR3 end falls 1 residue outside the read, so it is completed with the germline J gene. J is TRBJ2-2 and V is TRBV26, with a tentative D call TRBD1 (5 bases). V dropped 2 bases and J dropped 1 base, with 8 bases sitting between them. The CDR3 is 15 residues long. Per germline, CDR1 KGHPV and CDR2 FQNQEV (reference sequence). This CDR3 reads CASSLGRVNTGQLYF. The sequenced CDR3 bases are TGTGCCAGCAGTCTGGGCAGGGTAAACACCGGGCAGCTCTAC.

Worth noting for this clone: Genes and germline are mouse. The read ends 1 residue before the CDR3 terminus; that terminus is restored from the germline J gene. The chain combines TRBV23 with TRBJ2-5; TRBD2 is the table's D call and was not checked against the DNA. There are 15 residues in the CDR3. Per germline, CDR1 KGHTA and CDR2 FQNQQP. This CDR3 is CSSSQSGGNQDTQYF. Incomplete CDR3 DNA: TGCTCCAGCAGTCAATCTGGGGGAAACCAAGACACCCAGTAC.

Turning to this clone: Genes here carry mouse names. The CDR3 is CASSLSTYEQYF. CDR3 bases read: TGTGCCAGCAGTCTGTCGACGTATGAACAGTAC. V gene TRBV26 combines with J gene TRBJ2-7; D gene uncertain. Coverage ceases 1 residue before the CDR3 finishes, and the germline J gene fills in the end. The CDR3 consists of 12 residues. The ends were cut back, 0 bases at V and 4 bases at J, with 4 bases in the middle. Germline V lookup: CDR1 KGHPV, CDR2 FQNQEV (reference sequence).

As for this clone: The gene symbols are mouse symbols. The observed sequence ends 1 residue before the CDR3 terminus, with the missing tail filled in from the germline J gene. The V gene is TRBV26, the J gene TRBJ2-4; tentatively, D is TRBD1 (5 bases). V was trimmed by 6 bases and J by 1 base, leaving 5 bases between them. The CDR3 is 12 residues long. Germline CDR1 and CDR2: KGHPV and FQNQEV (reference sequence). The chain's CDR3 is CASSRGQNTLYF. The sequenced part of the CDR3 DNA is TGTGCCAGCAGCAGGGGTCAAAACACCTTGTAC.

A remark on this clone: These gene names are mouse names. The missing CDR3 end, 1 residue past where the read stops, is filled in from the germline J gene. V usage is TRBV12-2 and J usage is TRBJ2-5; 7 bases map to TRBD1. Germline values: CDR1 SGHLS, CDR2 HYDKME. The CDR3 spans 13 residues. After removal of 4 bases from V and 3 bases from J, the junction contained 3 bases not matched to a gene. CDR3 protein: CASSVGQQDTQYF. The part of the CDR3 DNA that was read is TGTGCCAGCTCCGTGGGACAGCAAGACACCCAGTAC.